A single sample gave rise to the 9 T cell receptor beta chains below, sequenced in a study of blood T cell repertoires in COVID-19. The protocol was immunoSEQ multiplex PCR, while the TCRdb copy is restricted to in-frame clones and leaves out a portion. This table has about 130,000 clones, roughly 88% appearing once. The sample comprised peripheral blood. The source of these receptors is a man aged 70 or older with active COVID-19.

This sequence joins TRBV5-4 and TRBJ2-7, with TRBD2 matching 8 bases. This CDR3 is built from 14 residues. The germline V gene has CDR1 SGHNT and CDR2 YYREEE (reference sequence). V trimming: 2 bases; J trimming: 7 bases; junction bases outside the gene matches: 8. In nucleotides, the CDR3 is TGTGCCAGCAGCTTTCCCGGGACTAGGAATGAGCAGTACTTC. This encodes CASSFPGTRNEQYF.

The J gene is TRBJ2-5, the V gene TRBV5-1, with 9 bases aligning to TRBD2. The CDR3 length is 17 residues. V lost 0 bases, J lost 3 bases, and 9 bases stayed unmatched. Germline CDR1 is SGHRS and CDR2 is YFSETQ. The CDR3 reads CASSLAARASGEETQYF. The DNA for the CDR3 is TGCGCCAGCAGCTTGGCCGCGAGGGCTAGCGGGGAAGAGACCCAGTACTTC.

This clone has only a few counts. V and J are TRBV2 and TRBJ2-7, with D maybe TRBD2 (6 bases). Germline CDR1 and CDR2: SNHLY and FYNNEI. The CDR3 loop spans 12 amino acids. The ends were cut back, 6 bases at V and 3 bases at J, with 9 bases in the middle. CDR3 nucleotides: TGTGCCAGCAGCACCGGGAGCTACGAGCAGTACTTC. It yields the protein CASSTGSYEQYF.

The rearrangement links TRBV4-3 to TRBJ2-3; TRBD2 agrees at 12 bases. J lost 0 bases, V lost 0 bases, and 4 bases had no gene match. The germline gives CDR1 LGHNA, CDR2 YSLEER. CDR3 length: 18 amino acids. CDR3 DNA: TGCGCCAGCAGCCAAGATTGGGGGACTAGCGGGAGCACAGATACGCAGTATTTT. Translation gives CASSQDWGTSGSTDTQYF.

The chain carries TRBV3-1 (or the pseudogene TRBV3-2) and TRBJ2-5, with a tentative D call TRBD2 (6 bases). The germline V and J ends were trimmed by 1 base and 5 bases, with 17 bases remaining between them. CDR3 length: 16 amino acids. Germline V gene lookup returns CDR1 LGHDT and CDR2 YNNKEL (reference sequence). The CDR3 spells CASSQGVGGNGETQYF. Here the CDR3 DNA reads TGTGCCAGCAGCCAAGGGGTGGGGGGTAATGGTGAGACCCAGTACTTC.

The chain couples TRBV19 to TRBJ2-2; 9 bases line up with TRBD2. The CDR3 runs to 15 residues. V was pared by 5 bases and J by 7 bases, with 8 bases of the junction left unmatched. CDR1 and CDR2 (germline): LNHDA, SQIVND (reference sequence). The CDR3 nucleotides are TGTGCCAGTAGTGTCTCCGGGACTAGCTACGGGGAGCTGTTTTTT. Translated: CASSVSGTSYGELFF.

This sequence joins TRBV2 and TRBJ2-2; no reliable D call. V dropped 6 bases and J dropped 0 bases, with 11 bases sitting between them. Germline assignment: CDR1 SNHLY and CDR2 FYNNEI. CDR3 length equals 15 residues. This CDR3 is CASRSGRSNTGELFF. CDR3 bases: TGTGCCAGCAGGTCGGGTAGATCGAACACCGGGGAGCTGTTTTTT.

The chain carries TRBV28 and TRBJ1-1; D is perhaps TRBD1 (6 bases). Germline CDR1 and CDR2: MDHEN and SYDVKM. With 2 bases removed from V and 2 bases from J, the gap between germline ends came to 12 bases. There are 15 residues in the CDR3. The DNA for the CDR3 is TGTGCCAGCAGTTTAGAGGGGGTACCTAACACTGAAGCTTTCTTT. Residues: CASSLEGVPNTEAFF.

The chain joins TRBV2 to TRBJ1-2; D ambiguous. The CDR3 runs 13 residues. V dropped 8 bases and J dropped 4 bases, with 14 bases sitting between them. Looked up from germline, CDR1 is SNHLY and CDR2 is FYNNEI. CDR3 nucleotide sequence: TGTGCCAGCGGGTCGGCAGGCAGCTATGGCTACACCTTC. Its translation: CASGSAGSYGYTF.